This passage covers 27 T cell receptor beta chains from one sample sequenced in a study of early T cells in non-severe SARS-CoV-2 infection. TCRdb processed the 5' RACE reads anew with MiXCR; each CDR3 protein has one entry. The table lists 120,000 or so distinct CDR3 sequences, roughly 12% of them singletons. Here the sequenced sample was whole blood, taken at baseline. The receptors were sampled from an adult who was a healthcare worker with PCR-confirmed SARS-CoV-2 infection or an uninfected control (not recorded which).

V gene TRBV5-1 combines with J gene TRBJ2-5; weak D call: TRBD2 (7 bases). Per the germline V gene, CDR1 is SGHRS and CDR2 is YFSETQ. The CDR3 sequence is 15 residues long. V gave up 0 bases and J gave up 4 bases, with 13 bases separating them. CDR3 sequence (DNA): TGCGCCAGCAGCTTGGTCCGGGGGGCCGGAGAGACCCAGTACTTC. This translates into CASSLVRGAGETQYF. The full variable domain, in which reference TRBV5-1 and TRBJ2-5 provide the parts outside the CDR3, is KAGVTQTPRYLIKTRGQQVTLSCSPISGHRSVSWYQQTPGQGLQFLFEYFSETQRNKGNFPGRFSGRQFSNSRSEMNVSTLELGDSALYLCASSLVRGAGETQYFGPGTRLLVL.

This clonotype showed up just a few times. The rearrangement links TRBV5-1 to TRBJ1-6; unclear D gene. Germline CDR1 SGHRS, CDR2 YFSETQ. This CDR3 is 15 amino acids long. V gave up 5 bases and J gave up 9 bases, with 18 bases separating them. CDR3: CASRNTGIRSSPLHF. The CDR3 region has the DNA TGCGCCAGCAGGAACACCGGGATACGTAGTTCACCCCTCCACTTT.

The chain combines TRBV24-1 with TRBJ1-1, with unresolved D. V was shortened by 7 bases and J by 4 bases, with 12 bases between the two germline ends. Germline V gene lookup returns CDR1 KGHDR and CDR2 SFDVKD. There are 13 residues in the CDR3. In nucleotides, the CDR3 is TGTGCCACCAGAGACCCAGATAGCACTGAAGCTTTCTTT. Translation: CATRDPDSTEAFF.

J is TRBJ1-1 and V is TRBV3-1, with 8 bases identical to TRBD1. V lost 1 base to trimming and J lost 11 bases; unmatched junction nucleotides: 6. CDR1 and CDR2 from the germline V gene are LGHDT and YNNKEL (reference sequence). The CDR3 contains 13 residues. The CDR3 spells CASSQGGTGNAFF. The CDR3 DNA is TGTGCCAGCAGCCAAGGGGGGACAGGTAACGCTTTCTTT. The full variable domain, in which reference TRBV3-1 and TRBJ1-1 provide the parts outside the CDR3, is DTAVSQTPKYLVTQMGNDKSIKCEQNLGHDTMYWYKQDSKKFLKIMFSYNNKELIINETVPNRFSPKSPDKAHLNLHINSLELGDSAVYFCASSQGGTGNAFFGQGTRLTVV.

This clonotype was counted only a few times. The chain employs TRBV3-1 and TRBJ2-7; no clear D. The germline V gene encodes CDR1 LGHDT and CDR2 YNNKEL (reference sequence). This CDR3 has 15 residues. The ends were cut back, 0 bases at V and 3 bases at J, with 12 bases in the middle. The CDR3 DNA reads as TGTGCCAGCAGCCAAGACCGTGATCCCGACTACGAGCAGTACTTC. Translating gives CASSQDRDPDYEQYF.

The chain has TRBV7-9 and TRBJ1-2, with D maybe TRBD1 (6 bases). The CDR3 has 16 residues. Between the trimmed V and J ends, which lost 1 base and 8 bases, there was a span of 20 bases. Germline loops: CDR1 SEHNR, CDR2 FQNEAQ (reference sequence). The CDR3 DNA reads TGTGCCAGCAGCTTAGAGAAGGGCAGGGGAGAACCGGGCTACACCTTC. As protein: CASSLEKGRGEPGYTF.

J is TRBJ2-1 and V is TRBV9, with 8 positions matching TRBD1. Germline lookup yields CDR1 SGDLS and CDR2 YYNGEE. After removal of 4 bases from V and 7 bases from J, the junction contained 4 bases not matched to a gene. The CDR3 extends over 13 amino acids. The CDR3, as DNA: TGTGCCAGCAGCATCCAGGGGGCTAATGAGCAGTTCTTC. It translates to CASSIQGANEQFF.

This clonotype was seen repeatedly, ten times or more. V gene TRBV5-1 combines with J gene TRBJ1-4; TRBD1 agrees at 10 bases. Trimming removed 5 bases from V and 5 bases from J; junction bases left unmatched: 15. In germline, CDR1 is SGHRS, CDR2 YFSETQ. This CDR3 region has 18 residues. CDR3 nucleotide sequence: TGCGCCAGCAGGATTTTTCCCCTTCCGGGACAGGGGAATGAAAAACTGTTTTTT. Amino acid sequence: CASRIFPLPGQGNEKLFF.

This clonotype was found a few times. V and J are TRBV19 and TRBJ1-5, with D possibly matching TRBD1 (6 bases). The CDR3 is 13 amino acids. Germline CDR1 LNHDA, CDR2 SQIVND (reference sequence). V was trimmed by 3 bases and J by 7 bases, leaving 10 bases between them. The CDR3 DNA sequence: TGTGCCAGTAGTATTCAGGGGACGCAGCCCCAGCATTTT. Its protein product is CASSIQGTQPQHF.

This chain connects TRBV20-1 to TRBJ2-1; no definite D call. Trimming removed 0 bases at V and 9 bases at J, with 15 bases between. The V gene's germline CDR1 is DFQATT and CDR2 SNEGSKA (reference sequence). CDR3 length: 14 residues. The CDR3 nucleotides read TGCAGTGCTAGAGACCGCCCTGATCTCGCTGAGCAGTTCTTC. Its protein product is CSARDRPDLAEQFF.

The gene calls are TRBV5-1 and TRBJ2-7; D may correspond to TRBD1 or TRBD2 (5 bases each). In germline, CDR1 is SGHRS, CDR2 YFSETQ. This CDR3 contains 15 residues. Trimming took off 0 bases at V and 0 bases at J, with 10 bases between the two ends. CDR3 bases: TGCGCCAGCAGCTTGGACGGGACGAGCTCCTACGAGCAGTACTTC. This sequence encodes CASSLDGTSSYEQYF.

CDR3 DNA: TGTGCCAGCAGCTCCGGGACAATGAGGGAAAAACTGTTTTTT. Its protein is CASSSGTMREKLFF. The gene calls are TRBV7-6 and TRBJ1-4; maybe TRBD1 (6 bases). CDR1 is SGHVS, CDR2 FNYEAQ, per germline. V was trimmed by 4 bases and J by 8 bases, leaving 14 bases between them. The CDR3 runs to 14 residues.

This clonotype was counted between two and nine times. This rearrangement joins TRBV4-2 to TRBJ2-7; D is tentatively TRBD1 or TRBD2 (6 bases each). Germline values: CDR1 LGHNA, CDR2 YNFKEQ. Trimming took 1 base from V and 0 from J, leaving 7 bases between them. The CDR3 consists of 14 residues. In nucleotides, the CDR3 is TGTGCCAGCAGCCAAGGGGGGGCCTCCTACGAGCAGTACTTC. Its protein product is CASSQGGASYEQYF.

CDR3 in amino acids: CASSQGTLNTGELFF. Written as DNA, the CDR3 is TGTGCCAGCAGCCAAGGGACACTGAACACCGGGGAGCTGTTTTTT. This chain connects TRBV3-1 to TRBJ2-2; D possibly corresponds to TRBD1 (5 bases). CDR3 length: 15 residues. Germline V gene sequence: CDR1 LGHDT, CDR2 YNNKEL (reference sequence). V was shortened by 1 base and J by 1 base, with 7 bases between the two germline ends.

The chain recombines TRBV2 with TRBJ2-1; TRBD1 is a possible D gene (5 bases). The germline CDR1 and CDR2 sequences are SNHLY and FYNNEI. V was cut by 1 base and J by 2 bases, with 9 bases left in between. The CDR3 covers 15 residues. The DNA for the CDR3 is TGTGCCAGCAGTGAAGAGCAGGGCCCCTACAATGAGCAGTTCTTC. Translating it yields CASSEEQGPYNEQFF.

This rearrangement joins TRBV2 to TRBJ2-1; possible D gene TRBD1, 5 bases. Trimming took off 7 bases at V and 4 bases at J, with 11 bases between the two ends. CDR1 and CDR2 from the germline V gene are SNHLY and FYNNEI. This CDR3 comprises 13 residues. CDR3 sequence (DNA): TGTGCCAGCATCAAAGGGGTATACAATGAGCAGTTCTTC. Translating it yields CASIKGVYNEQFF.

V and J are TRBV6-1 and TRBJ2-3; unclear D gene. The CDR3 length is 15 residues. Germline V gene lookup returns CDR1 MNHNS and CDR2 SASEGT. With 3 bases removed from V and 0 bases from J, the gap between germline ends came to 10 bases. CDR3 region: CASSDRRTSTDTQYF. CDR3 sequence (DNA): TGTGCCAGCAGTGATCGCAGGACCAGCACAGATACGCAGTATTTT.

The rearrangement links TRBV5-8 to TRBJ2-7; D gene unclear. CDR1 and CDR2 from the germline V gene are SGHTS and YDEGEE. This CDR3 is 15 amino acids long. Trimming took off 0 bases at V and 0 bases at J, with 10 bases between the two ends. The CDR3, as DNA: TGTGCCAGCAGCTTGGCGTCGGCAAGCTCCTACGAGCAGTACTTC. The encoded protein is CASSLASASSYEQYF.

V gene TRBV5-5 combines with J gene TRBJ1-2; D ambiguous. Trimming cost V 0 bases and J 14 bases, with 11 bases left between them. This CDR3 is 11 amino acids long. In germline, CDR1 is SGHKS, CDR2 YYEKEE (reference sequence). DNA for the CDR3: TGTGCCAGCAGCTTGGGGGTCCATGGGACCTTC. Its protein is CASSLGVHGTF.

V usage is TRBV28 and J usage is TRBJ2-3; 10 bases are shared with TRBD1. V gave up 3 bases and J gave up 5 bases; unmatched junction bases: 5. CDR1 and CDR2 from the germline V gene are MDHEN and SYDVKM. The CDR3 length is 15 residues. CDR3 in DNA: TGTGCCAGCAGTTTGACAGGGGGCGTGAAAGATACGCAGTATTTT. Translated: CASSLTGGVKDTQYF.

This clonotype was seen a handful of times. The V gene is TRBV7-9, the J gene TRBJ2-4, with TRBD1 matching over 9 bases. The V segment lost 4 bases and the J segment 3 bases; nucleotides outside the gene matches: 4. Germline CDR1 reads SEHNR; CDR2 reads FQNEAQ (reference sequence). This CDR3 spans 15 amino acids. The chain's CDR3 is CASSSAGQGKNIQYF. CDR3 nucleotide sequence: TGTGCCAGCAGCTCAGCGGGACAGGGCAAAAACATTCAGTACTTC.

This clonotype showed up just a few times. The rearrangement uses TRBV7-2 and TRBJ2-1, with D perhaps TRBD1 (5 bases). The CDR3 extends over 13 amino acids. Germline V CDR1 and CDR2: SGHTA, FQGNSA. Between the trimmed V and J ends, which lost 2 bases and 10 bases, there was a span of 12 bases. CDR3 protein: CASSLPGAFEQFF. The CDR3 DNA follows: TGTGCCAGCAGCTTACCTGGGGCATTCGAGCAGTTCTTC.

This clonotype has a handful of counts. This chain connects TRBV10-3 to TRBJ1-1; D may be TRBD1 (5 bases). Trimming removed 6 bases from V and 5 bases from J, with 10 bases in between. This CDR3 has 12 residues. Germline V gene data show CDR1 as ENHRY and CDR2 as SYGVKD. The DNA of the CDR3 is TGTGCCATCAGCCCGGGGGTAACTGAAGCTTTCTTT. This sequence encodes CAISPGVTEAFF.

The chain recombines TRBV2 with TRBJ2-2; D is tentatively TRBD1 or TRBD2 (5 bases each). Germline CDR1 reads SNHLY; CDR2 reads FYNNEI. V gave up 7 bases and J gave up 1 base, with 13 bases separating them. The CDR3 has 15 residues. The CDR3: CASNRGAENTGELFF. The DNA of the CDR3 is TGTGCCAGCAATAGAGGGGCCGAGAACACCGGGGAGCTGTTTTTT.

This clonotype appeared many times. The chain uses TRBV10-3 and TRBJ1-1; no clear D. From germline, CDR1 is ENHRY and CDR2 SYGVKD. Trimming took 0 bases from V and 1 from J, leaving 9 bases between them. The CDR3 has 15 amino acids. CDR3 in DNA: TGTGCCATCAGTGAGTCAGGGCAGGAGAACACTGAAGCTTTCTTT. Translated, it gives CAISESGQENTEAFF.

V gene TRBV7-2 combines with J gene TRBJ2-3, with 10 bases identical to TRBD2. Per the germline V gene, CDR1 is SGHTA and CDR2 is FQGNSA. The CDR3 runs to 21 residues. V lost 3 bases, J lost 2 bases, and 20 bases stayed unmatched. CDR3 sequence (DNA): TGTGCCAGCAGCTTCACGTCGGGGGCTAGCGGGAGACCCCGACACACAGATACGCAGTATTTT. It yields the protein CASSFTSGASGRPRHTDTQYF.

The chain joins TRBV3-1 to TRBJ1-1, with TRBD1 matching over 8 bases. The V segment lost 4 bases and the J segment 5 bases; nucleotides outside the gene matches: 15. Germline CDR1 is LGHDT and CDR2 is YNNKEL (reference sequence). This CDR3 is built from 17 residues. In DNA, the CDR3 is TGTGCCAGCAGCCCACGGACAGGGACTAGTTTGAGGACTGAAGCTTTCTTT. Translated: CASSPRTGTSLRTEAFF.